This T cell receptor (beta chain) was captured by sequencing in a study of CD8 T cells in Susac syndrome. Overall study results and limits: The study conceded that its TCR sequencing and HLA analysis involved relatively few individuals.

After extraction with the RNeasy kit, roughly 0.5 to 1 ug of the RNA was reverse transcribed using random hexamers. TCRdb analysed the immunoSEQ multiplex PCR reads with MiXCR anew, one entry per CDR3 protein. The sample yields some 300,000 distinct CDR3 sequences, around 85% seen once. Included as multiple sclerosis controls were treatment-naive patients who had stable or active relapsing-remitting disease. Germline CDR1 reads SEHNR; CDR2 reads FQNEAQ (reference sequence). The CDR3 covers 16 residues. V shed 6 bases, J shed 4 bases, and the junction held 11 bases outside the gene matches. Concerning this clonotype itself: As yet, its antigen is unknown.

The clonotype originates from a human donor with multiple sclerosis. The sample taken for sequencing was CD8+ T cells from PBMCs. This chain joins TRBV7-9 and TRBJ2-3; 9 bases are shared with TRBD2. The CDR3 DNA sequence: TGTGCCAGCAGTTTTCCCCTACTAGCGGGCCCAGATACGCAGTATTTT. Translation: CASSFPLLAGPDTQYF.